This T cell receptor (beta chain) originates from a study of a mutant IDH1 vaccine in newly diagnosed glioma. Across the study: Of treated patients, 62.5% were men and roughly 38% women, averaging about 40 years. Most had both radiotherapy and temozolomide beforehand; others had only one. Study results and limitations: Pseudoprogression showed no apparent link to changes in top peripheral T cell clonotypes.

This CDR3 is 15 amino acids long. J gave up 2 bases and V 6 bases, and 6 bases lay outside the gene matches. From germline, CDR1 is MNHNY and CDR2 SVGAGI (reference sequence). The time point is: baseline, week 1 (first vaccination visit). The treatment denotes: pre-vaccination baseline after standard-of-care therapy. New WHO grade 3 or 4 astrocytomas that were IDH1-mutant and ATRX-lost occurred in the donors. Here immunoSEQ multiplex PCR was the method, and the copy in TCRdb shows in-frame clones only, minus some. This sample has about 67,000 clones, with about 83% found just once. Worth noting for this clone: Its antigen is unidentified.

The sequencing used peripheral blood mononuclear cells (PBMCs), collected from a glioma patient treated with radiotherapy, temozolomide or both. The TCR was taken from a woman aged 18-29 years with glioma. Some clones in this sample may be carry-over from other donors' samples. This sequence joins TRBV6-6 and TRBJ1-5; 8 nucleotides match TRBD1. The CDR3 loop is CASRTDRGGNQPQHF. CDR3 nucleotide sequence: TGTGCCAGCAGGACTGACAGGGGTGGCAATCAGCCCCAGCATTTT.